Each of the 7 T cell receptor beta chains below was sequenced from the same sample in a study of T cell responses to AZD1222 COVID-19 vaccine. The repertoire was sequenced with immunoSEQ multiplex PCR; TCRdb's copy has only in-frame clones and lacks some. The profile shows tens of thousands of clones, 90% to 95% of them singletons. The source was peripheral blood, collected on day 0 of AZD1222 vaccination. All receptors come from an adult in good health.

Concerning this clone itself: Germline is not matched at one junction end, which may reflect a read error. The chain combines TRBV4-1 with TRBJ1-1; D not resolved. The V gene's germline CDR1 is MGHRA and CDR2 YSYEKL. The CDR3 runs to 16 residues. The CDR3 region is CASRQGSVSVNTEAFF. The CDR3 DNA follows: TGCGCCAGCAGACAAGGATCGGTTTCAGTTAACACTGAAGCTTTCTTT.

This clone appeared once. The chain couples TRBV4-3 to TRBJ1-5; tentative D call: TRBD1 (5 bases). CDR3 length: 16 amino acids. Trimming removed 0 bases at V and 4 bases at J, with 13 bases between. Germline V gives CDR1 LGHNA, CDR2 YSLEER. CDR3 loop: CASSQERQHGNQPQHF. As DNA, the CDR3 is TGCGCCAGCAGCCAAGAAAGACAGCATGGGAATCAGCCCCAGCATTTT.

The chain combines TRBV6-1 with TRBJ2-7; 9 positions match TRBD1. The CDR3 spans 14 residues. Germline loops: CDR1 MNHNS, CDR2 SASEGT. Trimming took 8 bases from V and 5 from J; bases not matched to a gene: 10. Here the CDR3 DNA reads TGTGCCAGCGGGAGGGGACAGGGATACAACGAGCAGTACTTC. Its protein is CASGRGQGYNEQYF.

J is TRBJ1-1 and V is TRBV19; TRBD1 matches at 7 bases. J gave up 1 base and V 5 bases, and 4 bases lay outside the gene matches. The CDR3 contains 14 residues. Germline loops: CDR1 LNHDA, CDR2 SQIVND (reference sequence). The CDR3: CASSPGTANTEAFF. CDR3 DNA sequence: TGTGCCAGTAGTCCCGGGACAGCGAACACTGAAGCTTTCTTT.

CDR3 DNA sequence: TGTGCCACCAGCGACGGGACAGGGGGCCACACTGAAGCTTTCTTT. It specifies CATSDGTGGHTEAFF. The genes are TRBV24-1 and TRBJ1-1; 12 bases are a match to TRBD1. The J segment lost 3 bases and the V segment lost 7 bases, leaving 5 bases of the junction unmatched. The CDR3 loop spans 15 amino acids. In germline, CDR1 is KGHDR, CDR2 SFDVKD.

The CDR3 loop reads CASSLKPGYEQYF. As DNA, the CDR3 is TGTGCCAGCAGTTTAAAGCCAGGCTACGAGCAGTACTTC. The rearrangement joins TRBV27 to TRBJ2-7; D is unclear. The CDR3 spans 13 residues. Germline V CDR1 and CDR2: MNHEY, SMNVEV (reference sequence). Trimming removed 2 bases at V and 3 bases at J, with 8 bases between.

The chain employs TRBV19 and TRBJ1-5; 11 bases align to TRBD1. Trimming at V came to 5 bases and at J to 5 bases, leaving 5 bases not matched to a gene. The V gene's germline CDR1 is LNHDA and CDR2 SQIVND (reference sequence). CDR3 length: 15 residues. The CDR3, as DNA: TGTGCCAGTAGTTTTGGGACAGGGGGGGATCAGCCCCAGCATTTT. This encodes CASSFGTGGDQPQHF.